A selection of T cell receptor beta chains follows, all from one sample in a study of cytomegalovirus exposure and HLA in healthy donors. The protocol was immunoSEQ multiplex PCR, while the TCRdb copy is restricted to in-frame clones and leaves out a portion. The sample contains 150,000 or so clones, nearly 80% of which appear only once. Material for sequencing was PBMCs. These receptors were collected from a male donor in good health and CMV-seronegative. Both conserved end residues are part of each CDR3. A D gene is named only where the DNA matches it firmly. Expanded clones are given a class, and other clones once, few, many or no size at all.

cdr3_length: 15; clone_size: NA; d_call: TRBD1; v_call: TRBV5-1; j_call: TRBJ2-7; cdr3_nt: TGCGCCAGCAGATTCTCCGGGACAGGGGCGGACGAGCAGTACTTC; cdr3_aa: CASRFSGTGADEQYF
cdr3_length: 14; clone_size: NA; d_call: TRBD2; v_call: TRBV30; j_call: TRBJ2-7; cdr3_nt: TGTGCCTGGAGTGATGGGACTAGCGTGAACGAGCAGTACTTC; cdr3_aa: CAWSDGTSVNEQYF
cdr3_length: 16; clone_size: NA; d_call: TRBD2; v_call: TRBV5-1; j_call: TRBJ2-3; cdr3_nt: TGCGCCAGCAGCTTTACCGGGACTAGCGGTCCAGATACGCAGTATTTT; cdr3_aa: CASSFTGTSGPDTQYF
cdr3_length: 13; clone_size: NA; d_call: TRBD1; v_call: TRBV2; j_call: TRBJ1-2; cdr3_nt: TGTGCCAGCAGTGGGACAGGGAACTATGGCTACACCTTC; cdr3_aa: CASSGTGNYGYTF
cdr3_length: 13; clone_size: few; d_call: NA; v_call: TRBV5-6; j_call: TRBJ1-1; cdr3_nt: TGTGCCAGCAGCCGGGAGTCGGGGATTGAAGCTTTCTTT; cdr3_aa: CASSRESGIEAFF
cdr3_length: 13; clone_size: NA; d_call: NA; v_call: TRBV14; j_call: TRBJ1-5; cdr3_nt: TGTGCCAGCAGCCAAGATCTTAATCAGCCCCAGCATTTT; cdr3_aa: CASSQDLNQPQHF
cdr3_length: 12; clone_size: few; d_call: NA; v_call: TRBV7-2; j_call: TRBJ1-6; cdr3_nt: TGTGCCAGCAGCCGCTATAATTCACCCCTCCACTTT; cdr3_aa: CASSRYNSPLHF
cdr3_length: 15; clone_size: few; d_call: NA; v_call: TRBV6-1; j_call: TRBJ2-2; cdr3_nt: TGTGCCAGCAGTGAGTTGACAGTAGGCACCGGGGAGCTGTTTTTT; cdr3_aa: CASSELTVGTGELFF
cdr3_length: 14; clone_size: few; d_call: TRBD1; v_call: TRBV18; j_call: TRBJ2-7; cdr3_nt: TGTGCCAGCTCACGCGAGACAGGGGGCTACGAGCAGTACTTC; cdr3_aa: CASSRETGGYEQYF
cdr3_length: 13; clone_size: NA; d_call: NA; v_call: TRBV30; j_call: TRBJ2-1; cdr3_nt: TGTGCCTGGAGTCCGGGCTCCTACAATGAGCAGTTCTTC; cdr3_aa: CAWSPGSYNEQFF
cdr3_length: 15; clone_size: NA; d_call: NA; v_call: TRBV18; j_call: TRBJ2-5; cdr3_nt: TGTGCCAGCTCACCAATGGGCGGGGTGTTGGAGACCCAGTACTTC; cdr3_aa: CASSPMGGVLETQYF
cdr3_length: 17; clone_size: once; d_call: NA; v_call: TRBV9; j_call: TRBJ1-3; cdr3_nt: TGTGCCAGCAGCCCCCAGGGTGGGCAACCCTCTGGAAACACCATATATTTT; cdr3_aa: CASSPQGGQPSGNTIYF
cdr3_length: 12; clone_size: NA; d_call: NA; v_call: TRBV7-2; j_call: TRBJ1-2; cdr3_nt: TGTGCCAGCAGCTTATTCGGCAGGAGCTACACCTTC; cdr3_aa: CASSLFGRSYTF
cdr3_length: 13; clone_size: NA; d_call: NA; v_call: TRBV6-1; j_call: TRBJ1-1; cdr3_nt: TGTGCCAGCAGTGACAGGGAGAACACTGAAGCTTTCTTT; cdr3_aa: CASSDRENTEAFF
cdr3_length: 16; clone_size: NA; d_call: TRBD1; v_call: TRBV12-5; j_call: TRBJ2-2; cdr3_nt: TGTGCTAGTGGTTTGTCAGGGGGCGGTTTCACCGGGGAGCTGTTTTTT; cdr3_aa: CASGLSGGGFTGELFF
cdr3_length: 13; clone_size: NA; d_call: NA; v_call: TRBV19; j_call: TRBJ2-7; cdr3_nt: TGTGCCAGTAGTATAAGCGAGTCCTACGAGCAGTACTTC; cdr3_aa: CASSISESYEQYF
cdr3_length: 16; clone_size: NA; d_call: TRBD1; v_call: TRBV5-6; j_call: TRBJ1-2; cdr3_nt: TGTGCCAGCAGCTTGTGGCAGGGGGTTTCCTTCTATGGCTACACCTTC; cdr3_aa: CASSLWQGVSFYGYTF
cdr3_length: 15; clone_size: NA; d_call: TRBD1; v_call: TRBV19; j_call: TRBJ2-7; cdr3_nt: TGTGCCAGTAGTAGATACGGGACAGGGGGCTACGAGCAGTACTTC; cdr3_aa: CASSRYGTGGYEQYF
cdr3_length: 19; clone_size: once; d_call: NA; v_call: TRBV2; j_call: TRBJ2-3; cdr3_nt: TGTGCCAGCAGTGAAGCGCTACTTAGGACAAGGCCTGGGGCAGATACGCAGTATTTT; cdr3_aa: CASSEALLRTRPGADTQYF
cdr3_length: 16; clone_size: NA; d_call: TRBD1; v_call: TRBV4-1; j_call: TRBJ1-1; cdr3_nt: TGCGCCAGCAGCCAAGGGGTGCACAGGGGGGTCACTGAAGCTTTCTTT; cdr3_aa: CASSQGVHRGVTEAFF
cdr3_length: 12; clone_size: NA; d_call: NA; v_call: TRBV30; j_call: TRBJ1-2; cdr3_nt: TGTGCCTGGGTGGCAGGGATTTATGGCTACACCTTC; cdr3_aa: CAWVAGIYGYTF
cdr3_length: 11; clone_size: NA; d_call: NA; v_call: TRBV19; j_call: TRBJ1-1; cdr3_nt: TGTGCCAGTAGTGACCGGGACACGGCTTTCTTT; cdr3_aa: CASSDRDTAFF
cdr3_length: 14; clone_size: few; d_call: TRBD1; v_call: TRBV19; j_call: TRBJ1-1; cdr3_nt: TGTGCCACCCGGGACAGGGGAATGAACACTGAAGCTTTCTTT; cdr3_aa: CATRDRGMNTEAFF
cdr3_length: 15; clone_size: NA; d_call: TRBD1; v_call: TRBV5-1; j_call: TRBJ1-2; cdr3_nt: TGCGCCAGCAGCTTGACCGGGACAGGGGGCGAGGGCTACACCTTC; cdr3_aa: CASSLTGTGGEGYTF
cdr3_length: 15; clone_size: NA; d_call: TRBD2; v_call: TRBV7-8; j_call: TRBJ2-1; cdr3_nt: TGTGCCAGCAGTCCCCTCGGGGGAGGGATCAATGAGCAGTTCTTC; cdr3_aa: CASSPLGGGINEQFF
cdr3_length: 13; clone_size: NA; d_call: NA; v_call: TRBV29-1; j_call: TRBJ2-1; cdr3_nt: TGCAGCGTTAAACTACGGGAGTACAATGAGCAGTTCTTC; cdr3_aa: CSVKLREYNEQFF
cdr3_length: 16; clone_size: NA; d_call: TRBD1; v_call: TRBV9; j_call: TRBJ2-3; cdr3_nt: TGTGCCAGCAGCGTAGCCGGGACAGGGGGGACAGATACGCAGTATTTT; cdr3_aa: CASSVAGTGGTDTQYF
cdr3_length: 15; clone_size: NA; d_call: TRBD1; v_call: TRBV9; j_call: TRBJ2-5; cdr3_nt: TGTGCCAGCAGCCCCGGGGACAGGGAGTTTGAGACCCAGTACTTC; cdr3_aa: CASSPGDREFETQYF